The rows below give T cell receptor beta chains drawn from one sample of a study of T cells in Graves' hyperthyroidism and ophthalmopathy. TCRdb re-called the multiplex PCR reads through MiXCR, storing one row per CDR3 protein. The sample comprises roughly 300,000 distinct CDR3 sequences, 15% to 20% of which are singletons, and approximately 49% rests with the top ten. Material for sequencing was blood. The receptors stem from a woman between 45 and 60 years old with Graves' hyperthyroidism. The CDR3 runs from the conserved cysteine through the conserved F or W. D genes are given only for firm matches. Clone size appears in some rows only: once, few, many, or a class for an expanded clone.

TRBJ2-1,TRBV3-1,many,17,NA,TGTGCCAGCAGCCAAGTAATGAGCCATAGCTCCTACAATGAGCAGTTCTTC,CASSQVMSHSSYNEQFF
TRBJ2-7,TRBV13,many,16,TRBD2,TGTGCCAGCAGCTTAGGCGGACTAGCGGGAGGTAACGAGCAGTACTTC,CASSLGGLAGGNEQYF
TRBJ2-1,TRBV2,many,13,NA,TGTGCCAGCATCGAGCGGTCGTACAATGAGCAGTTCTTC,CASIERSYNEQFF
TRBJ1-6,TRBV6-1,NA,12,NA,TGTGCCAGCAGTTCTACACCTATCCCCCTCCACTTT,CASSSTPIPLHF
TRBJ1-1,TRBV12-3/TRBV12-4,few,12,NA,TGTGCCAGCAGTTTCGGCCAGTTTGAAGCTTTCTTT,CASSFGQFEAFF
TRBJ1-5,TRBV15,few,15,NA,TGTGCCACCAGCAGAGACAGGGATAGCAATCAGCCCCAGCATTTT,CATSRDRDSNQPQHF
TRBJ2-3,TRBV29-1,many,12,TRBD2,TGCAGCGTTGAGATGAGCGGGAGGTCGCAGTATTTT,CSVEMSGRSQYF
TRBJ2-1,TRBV7-8,NA,14,TRBD1,TGTGCCAGCAGCTTAGGGGACAGGGGAAGTGAGCAGTTCTTC,CASSLGDRGSEQFF
TRBJ1-5,TRBV6-2/TRBV6-3,few,15,NA,TGTGCCAGCAGTCTCGATCCTAATAGCAATCAGCCCCAGCATTTT,CASSLDPNSNQPQHF
TRBJ1-1,TRBV19,many,14,NA,TGTGCCAGCAGCCCCGGGACGGTGAACACTGAAGCTTTCTTT,CASSPGTVNTEAFF
TRBJ1-5,TRBV28,many,12,NA,TGTGCCAGCAGTTTATCGCGGGTGGGCCAGCATTTT,CASSLSRVGQHF
TRBJ2-2,TRBV7-3,many,20,TRBD2,TGTGCCAGCAGCACGAGGGCTAGCGGGGGCGATCATGCGAACACCGGGGAGCTGTTTTTT,CASSTRASGGDHANTGELFF
TRBJ2-6,TRBV12-3/TRBV12-4,few,18,NA,TGTGCCAGCAGTTTCGGATGGGGGGGGGGGCCTGGGGCCAACGTCCTGACTTTC,CASSFGWGGGPGANVLTF
TRBJ2-1,TRBV6-1,many,15,TRBD2,TGTGCCAGCAGGATCATACTAGCGGCCCACAATGAGCAGTTCTTC,CASRIILAAHNEQFF
TRBJ2-7,TRBV20-1,many,16,TRBD2,TGCAGTGCACCTTCCCTAGCGGGATGGGGGGCCTACGAGCAGTACTTC,CSAPSLAGWGAYEQYF
TRBJ1-2,TRBV10-3,NA,14,NA,TGTGCCATCAGTCCAGAAGGACTGGGGGTAGGCTACACCTTC,CAISPEGLGVGYTF
TRBJ2-3,TRBV20-1,NA,14,TRBD2,TGCAGTGCTAGTCGGCGGGAGTTGACAGATACGCAGTATTTT,CSASRRELTDTQYF
TRBJ2-7,TRBV6-1,NA,14,TRBD2,TGTGCCAGCAGTGAAAGAAGCGGGAGCCACGAGCAGTACTTC,CASSERSGSHEQYF
TRBJ1-5,TRBV5-1,many,13,TRBD1,TGCGCCAGCAGGACGGACAGGGATCAGCCCCAGCATTTT,CASRTDRDQPQHF
TRBJ2-5,TRBV6-2/TRBV6-3,few,13,NA,TGTGCCAGCAGTTACGCGGTTCAAGAGACCCAGTACTTC,CASSYAVQETQYF
TRBJ1-6,TRBV2,many,14,NA,TGTGCCAGCATGACGGGGGACCCCAATTCACCCCTCCACTTT,CASMTGDPNSPLHF
TRBJ2-5,TRBV7-9,many,17,TRBD2,TGTGCCAGCAGCCCCAGGTGGGGCGGGAGCACCCAAGAGACCCAGTACTTC,CASSPRWGGSTQETQYF
TRBJ1-5,TRBV6-2/TRBV6-3,many,12,NA,TGTGCCAGCAGTAATGGACGCCAGCCCCAGCATTTT,CASSNGRQPQHF
TRBJ2-1,TRBV12-3/TRBV12-4,few,13,NA,TGTGCCAGCACCCCCGGCAGCTTGGATGAGCAGTTCTTC,CASTPGSLDEQFF